This is a list of T cell receptor beta chains from one sample in a study of T-cell reconstitution after alpha-beta-depleted transplantation in children. TCRdb reanalysed the PCR reads using MiXCR and keeps one entry per CDR3 protein. The table includes approximately 350,000 distinct CDR3 sequences, 10% to 15% detected once. The sample in question was PBMCs, obtained from the stem cell graft. Every receptor here comes from a human donor who donated a stem cell graft to a child with Fanconi anemia. The CDR3 runs from the conserved cysteine through the conserved F or W. A D gene is named only where the DNA matches it firmly. Clone size is not always given. Where it is, it says once, few, many or a class for expanded clones.

clone_size	j_call	d_call	v_call	cdr3_nt	cdr3_aa
few	TRBJ2-1	.	TRBV13	TGTGCCAGCAGCTCCAGGACAGTGAATGAGCAGTTCTTC	CASSSRTVNEQFF
.	TRBJ2-5	TRBD1	TRBV11-2	TGTGCCAGCAGCTCGACACAGGGGGCCGAGACCCAGTACTTC	CASSSTQGAETQYF
many	TRBJ1-3	.	TRBV7-9	TGTGCCAGCTCCCCTCAGGGACCCCACGAAGTTGAGTATTTT	CASSPQGPHEVEYF
.	TRBJ1-1	.	TRBV7-2	TGTGCCAGCAGCTTAGACTGGACGAACACTGAAGCTTTCTTT	CASSLDWTNTEAFF
few	TRBJ1-4	.	TRBV5-1	TGCGCCAGCAGCTTGGGCCGTTCTAATGAAAAACTGTTTTTT	CASSLGRSNEKLFF
.	TRBJ2-5	.	TRBV6-5	TGTGCCAGCAGTTACTATGCCCAAGAGACCCAGTACTTC	CASSYYAQETQYF
.	TRBJ2-1	.	TRBV4-2	TGTGCCAGCAGCCATAAACCCCTCGGGACTCAAAACAATGAGCAGTTCTTC	CASSHKPLGTQNNEQFF
many	TRBJ1-2	TRBD1	TRBV12-3/TRBV12-4	TGTGCCAGCAGTTTAGCGCGGGACAGTAGGACTAACTATGGCTACACCTTC	CASSLARDSRTNYGYTF
.	TRBJ2-5	TRBD1	TRBV7-6	TGTGCCAGCAGAGACTTTAGAGGGGGCGTGGAGACCCAGTACTTC	CASRDFRGGVETQYF
.	TRBJ1-2	TRBD1	TRBV7-8	TGTGCCAGCAGCTTTGAGCCCGGGACAGGGGGAAGAGGCTACACCTTC	CASSFEPGTGGRGYTF
.	TRBJ2-6	TRBD2	TRBV5-6	TGTGCCAGCAGCTCCCCGTCGGGAGGACACTCTGGGGCCAACGTCCTGACTTTC	CASSSPSGGHSGANVLTF
few	TRBJ1-1	.	TRBV15	TGTGCCACCAGCGTACAGGGCCTGAACACTGAAGCTTTCTTT	CATSVQGLNTEAFF
many	TRBJ2-3	.	TRBV20-1	TGCAGTGCTAGTAGGGAGATCCCCGGGACGGATACGCAGTATTTT	CSASREIPGTDTQYF
few	TRBJ1-2	.	TRBV7-8	TGTGCCAGCAGCCCTTCCAGGCTCGAATCTAACTATGGCTACACCTTC	CASSPSRLESNYGYTF
many	TRBJ2-7	.	TRBV5-6	TGTGCCAGCAGCGTGGGACCGGCCTACGAGCAGTACTTC	CASSVGPAYEQYF
few	TRBJ2-2	.	TRBV12-3/TRBV12-4	TGTGCCAGCAGTCCTATGGGGGGCACCGGGGAGCTGTTTTTT	CASSPMGGTGELFF
.	TRBJ1-1	.	TRBV10-1	TGCGCCAGCAGTGAGGCCCGAACTGGCACTGAAGCTTTCTTT	CASSEARTGTEAFF
.	TRBJ2-3	TRBD2	TRBV11-3	TGTGCCAGCAGCTTAAGGGGACTAGAAGGAGACCTCACAGATACGCAGTATTTT	CASSLRGLEGDLTDTQYF
few	TRBJ2-3	.	TRBV20-1	TGCAGCGCAGAACAGGTTATTAGAGCAGATACGCAGTATTTT	CSAEQVIRADTQYF